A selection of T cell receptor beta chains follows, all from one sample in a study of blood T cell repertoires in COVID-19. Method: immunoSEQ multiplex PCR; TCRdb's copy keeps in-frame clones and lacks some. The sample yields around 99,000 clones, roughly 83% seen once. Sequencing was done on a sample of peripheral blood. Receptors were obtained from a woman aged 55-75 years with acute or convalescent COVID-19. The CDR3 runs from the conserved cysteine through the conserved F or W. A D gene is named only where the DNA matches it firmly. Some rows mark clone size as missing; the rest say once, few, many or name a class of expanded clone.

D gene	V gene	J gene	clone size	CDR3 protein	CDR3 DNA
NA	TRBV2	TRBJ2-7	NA	CASSRGLREQYF	TGTGCCAGCAGCCGGGGGTTGCGCGAGCAGTACTTC
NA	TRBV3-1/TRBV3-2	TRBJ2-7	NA	CASSPGPGSSYEQYF	TGTGCCAGCAGCCCCGGGCCGGGGAGCTCCTACGAGCAGTACTTC
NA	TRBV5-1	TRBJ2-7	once	CASSLKFGFHEQYF	TGCGCCAGCAGCTTGAAATTCGGGTTCCACGAGCAGTACTTC
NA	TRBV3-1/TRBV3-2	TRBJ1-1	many	CASSQDSWGSPTEAFF	TGTGCCAGCAGCCAAGATTCTTGGGGCAGTCCCACTGAAGCTTTCTTT
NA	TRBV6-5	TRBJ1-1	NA	CASQGILNTEAFF	TGTGCCAGCCAGGGAATCTTGAACACTGAAGCTTTCTTT
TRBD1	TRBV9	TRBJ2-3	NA	CASSVGQGGITDTQYF	TGTGCCAGCAGCGTGGGACAGGGAGGGATCACAGATACGCAGTATTTT
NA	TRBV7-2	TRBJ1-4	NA	CASSPPGSTGEKLFF	TGTGCCAGCAGTCCGCCGGGATCCACCGGTGAAAAACTGTTTTTT
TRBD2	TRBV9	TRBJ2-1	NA	CASSVAPDKLAGEGEQFF	TGTGCCAGCAGCGTAGCCCCCGACAAACTAGCGGGAGAAGGTGAGCAGTTCTTC
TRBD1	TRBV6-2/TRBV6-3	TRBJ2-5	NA	CASSYDRTGKGETQYF	TGTGCCAGCAGTTACGACCGGACAGGGAAGGGAGAGACCCAGTACTTC
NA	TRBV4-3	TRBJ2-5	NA	CASSQEAQGGETQYF	TGCGCCAGCAGCCAAGAGGCCCAGGGCGGCGAGACCCAGTACTTC